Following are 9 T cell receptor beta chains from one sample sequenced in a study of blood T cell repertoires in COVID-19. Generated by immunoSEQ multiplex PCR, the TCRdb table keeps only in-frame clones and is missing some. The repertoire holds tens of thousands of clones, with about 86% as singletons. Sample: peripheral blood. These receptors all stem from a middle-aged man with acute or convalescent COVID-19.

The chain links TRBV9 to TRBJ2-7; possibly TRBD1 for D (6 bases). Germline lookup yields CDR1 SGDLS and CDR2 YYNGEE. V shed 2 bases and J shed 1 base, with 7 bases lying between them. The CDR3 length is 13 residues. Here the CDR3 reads CASSVGTSYEQYF. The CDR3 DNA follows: TGTGCCAGCAGCGTCGGGACATCCTACGAGCAGTACTTC.

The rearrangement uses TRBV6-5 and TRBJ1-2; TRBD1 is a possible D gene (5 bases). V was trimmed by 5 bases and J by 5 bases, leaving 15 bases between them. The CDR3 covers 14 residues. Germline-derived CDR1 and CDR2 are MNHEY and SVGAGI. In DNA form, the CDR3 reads TGTGCCAGCAGTAACGGGGCAGGGACTTATGGCTACACCTTC. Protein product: CASSNGAGTYGYTF.

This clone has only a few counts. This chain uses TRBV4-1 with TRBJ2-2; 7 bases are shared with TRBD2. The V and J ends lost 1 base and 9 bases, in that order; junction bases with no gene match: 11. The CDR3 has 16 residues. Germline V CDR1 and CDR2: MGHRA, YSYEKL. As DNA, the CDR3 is TGCGCCAGCAGCCAAGCTTGGGGAGGGGTTCTCCGGGAGCTGTTTTTT. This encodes CASSQAWGGVLRELFF.

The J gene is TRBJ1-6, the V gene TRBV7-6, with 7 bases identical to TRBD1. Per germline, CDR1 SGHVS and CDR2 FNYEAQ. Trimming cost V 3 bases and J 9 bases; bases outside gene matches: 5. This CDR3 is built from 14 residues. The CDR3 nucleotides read TGTGCCAGCAGCTTGGATACAGGGGTTTCACCCCTCCACTTT. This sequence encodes CASSLDTGVSPLHF.

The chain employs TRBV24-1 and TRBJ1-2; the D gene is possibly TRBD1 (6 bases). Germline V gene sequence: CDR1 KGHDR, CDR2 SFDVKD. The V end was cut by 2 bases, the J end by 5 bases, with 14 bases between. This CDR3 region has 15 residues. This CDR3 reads CATSDWNRDGYGYTF. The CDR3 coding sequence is TGTGCCACCAGTGATTGGAACAGGGACGGGTATGGCTACACCTTC.

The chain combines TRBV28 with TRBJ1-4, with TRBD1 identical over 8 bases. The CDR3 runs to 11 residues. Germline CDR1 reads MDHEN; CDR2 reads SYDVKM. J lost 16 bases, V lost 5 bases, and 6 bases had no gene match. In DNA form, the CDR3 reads TGTGCCAGCAGTCAGGGGGCGACGAAGTTTTTT. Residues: CASSQGATKFF.

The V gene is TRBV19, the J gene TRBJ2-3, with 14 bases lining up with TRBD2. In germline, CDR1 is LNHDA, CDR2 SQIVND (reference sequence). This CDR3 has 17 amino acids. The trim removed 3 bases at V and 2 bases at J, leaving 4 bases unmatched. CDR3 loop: CASSIGLAGGHTDTQYF. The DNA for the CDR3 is TGTGCCAGTAGTATCGGACTAGCGGGGGGACACACAGATACGCAGTATTTT.

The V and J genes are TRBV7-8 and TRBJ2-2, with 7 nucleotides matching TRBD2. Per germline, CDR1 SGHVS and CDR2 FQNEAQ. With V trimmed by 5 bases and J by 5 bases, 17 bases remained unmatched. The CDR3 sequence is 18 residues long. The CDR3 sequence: CASSRIMSGGSLTGELFF. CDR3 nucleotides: TGTGCCAGCAGCCGAATTATGTCCGGGGGGTCTCTTACCGGGGAGCTGTTTTTT.

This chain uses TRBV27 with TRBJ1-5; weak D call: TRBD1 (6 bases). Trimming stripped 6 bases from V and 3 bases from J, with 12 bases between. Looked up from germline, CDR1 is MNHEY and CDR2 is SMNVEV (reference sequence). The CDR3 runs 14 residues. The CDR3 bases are TGTGCCAGCAGATCCGGACAGATCAATCAGCCCCAGCATTTT. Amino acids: CASRSGQINQPQHF.